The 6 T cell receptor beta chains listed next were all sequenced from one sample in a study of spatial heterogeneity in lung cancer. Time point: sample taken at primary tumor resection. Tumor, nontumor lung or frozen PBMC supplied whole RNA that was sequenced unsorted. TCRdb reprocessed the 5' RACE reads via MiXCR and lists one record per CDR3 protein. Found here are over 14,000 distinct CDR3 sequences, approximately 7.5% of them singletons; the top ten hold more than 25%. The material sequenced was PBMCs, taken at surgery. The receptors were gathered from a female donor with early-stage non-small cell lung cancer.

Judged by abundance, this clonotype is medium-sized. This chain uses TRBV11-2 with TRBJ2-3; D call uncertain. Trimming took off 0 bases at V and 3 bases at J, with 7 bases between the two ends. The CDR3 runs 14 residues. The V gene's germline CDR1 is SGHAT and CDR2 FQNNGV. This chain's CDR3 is CASSLDLSTDTQYF. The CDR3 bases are TGTGCCAGCAGCTTAGATCTGAGTACAGATACGCAGTATTTT.

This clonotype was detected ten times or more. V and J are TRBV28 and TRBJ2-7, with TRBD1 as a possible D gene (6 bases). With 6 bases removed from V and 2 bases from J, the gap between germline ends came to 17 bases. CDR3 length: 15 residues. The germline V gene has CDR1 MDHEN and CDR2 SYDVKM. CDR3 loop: CASSPPGEPPYEQYF. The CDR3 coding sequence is TGTGCCAGCAGCCCCCCAGGGGAGCCCCCCTACGAGCAGTACTTC.

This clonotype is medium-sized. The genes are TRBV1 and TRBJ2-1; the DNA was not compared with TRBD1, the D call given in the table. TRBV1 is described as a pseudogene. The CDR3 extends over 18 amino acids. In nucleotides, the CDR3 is TGCACCAGCAGCTCGGGTCCCCGGGACGCAGAGTCCTACAATGAGCAGTTCTTC. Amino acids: CTSSSGPRDAESYNEQFF.

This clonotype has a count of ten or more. For the CDR3, the DNA is TGTGCCAGCAGCCCTCGGGTCCAAATCGGAACCGGGGAGCTGTTTTTT. Translated: CASSPRVQIGTGELFF. This chain connects TRBV5-6 to TRBJ2-2; D gene unclear. CDR3 length: 16 residues. Germline CDR1 reads SGHDT; CDR2 reads YYEEEE. Trimming took 4 bases from V and 5 from J, leaving 18 bases between them.

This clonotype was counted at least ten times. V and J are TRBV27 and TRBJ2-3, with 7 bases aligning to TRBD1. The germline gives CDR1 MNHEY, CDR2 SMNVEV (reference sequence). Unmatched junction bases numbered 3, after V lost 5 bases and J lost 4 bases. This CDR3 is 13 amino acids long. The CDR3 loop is CASSNRGADTQYF. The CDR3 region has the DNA TGTGCCAGCAGTAACAGGGGCGCAGATACGCAGTATTTT.

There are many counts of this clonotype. Written as DNA, the CDR3 is TGTGCCAGCAGTCGTTTTCAGGGATATATTGGGGAGACCCAGTACTTC. Its translation is CASSRFQGYIGETQYF. The chain carries TRBV7-2 and TRBJ2-5, with TRBD1 as a possible D gene (5 bases). Germline lookup yields CDR1 SGHTA and CDR2 FQGNSA. V was clipped by 6 bases and J by 5 bases, with 22 bases between them. This CDR3 region has 16 residues.